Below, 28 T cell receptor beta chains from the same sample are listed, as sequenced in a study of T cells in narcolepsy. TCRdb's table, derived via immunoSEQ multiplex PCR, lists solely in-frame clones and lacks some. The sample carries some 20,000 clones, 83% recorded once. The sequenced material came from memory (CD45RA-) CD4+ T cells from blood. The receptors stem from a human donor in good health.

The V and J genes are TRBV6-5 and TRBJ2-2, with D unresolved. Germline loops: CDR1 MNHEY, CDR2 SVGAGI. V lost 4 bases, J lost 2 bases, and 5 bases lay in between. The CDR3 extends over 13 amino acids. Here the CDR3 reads CASSFPNTGELFF. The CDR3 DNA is TGTGCCAGCAGTTTCCCAAACACCGGGGAGCTGTTTTTT.

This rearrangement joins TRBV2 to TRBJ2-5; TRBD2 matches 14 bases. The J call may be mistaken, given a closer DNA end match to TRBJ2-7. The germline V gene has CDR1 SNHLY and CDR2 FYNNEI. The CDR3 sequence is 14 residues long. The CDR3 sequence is CASRGTSGGYEQYF. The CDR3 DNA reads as TGTGCCAGCAGGGGGACTAGCGGGGGTTACGAGCAGTACTTC.

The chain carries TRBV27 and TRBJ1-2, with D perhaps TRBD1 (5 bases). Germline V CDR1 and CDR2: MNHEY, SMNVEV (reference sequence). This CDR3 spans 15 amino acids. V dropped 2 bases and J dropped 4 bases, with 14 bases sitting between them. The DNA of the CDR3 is TGTGCCAGCAGTTTAAGGACGGGACGCGCCTATGGCTACACCTTC. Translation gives CASSLRTGRAYGYTF.

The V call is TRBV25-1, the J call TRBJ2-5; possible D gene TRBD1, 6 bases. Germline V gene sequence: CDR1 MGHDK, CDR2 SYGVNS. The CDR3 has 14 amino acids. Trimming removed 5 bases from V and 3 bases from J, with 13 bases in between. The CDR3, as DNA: TGTGCCAGCAGTCCCGCCGCAGGGGAAGAGACCCAGTACTTC. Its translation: CASSPAAGEETQYF.

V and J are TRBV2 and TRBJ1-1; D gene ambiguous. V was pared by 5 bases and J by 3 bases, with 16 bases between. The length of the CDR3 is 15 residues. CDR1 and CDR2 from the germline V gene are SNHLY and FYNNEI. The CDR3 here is CASSPQVTSDTEAFF. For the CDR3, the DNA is TGTGCCAGCAGTCCCCAGGTAACCTCTGACACTGAAGCTTTCTTT. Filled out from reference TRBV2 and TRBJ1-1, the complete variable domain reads EPEVTQTPSHQVTQMGQEVILRCVPISNHLYFYWYRQILGQKVEFLVSFYNNEISEKSEIFDDQFSVERPDGSNFTLKIRSTKLEDSAMYFCASSPQVTSDTEAFFGQGTRLTVV.

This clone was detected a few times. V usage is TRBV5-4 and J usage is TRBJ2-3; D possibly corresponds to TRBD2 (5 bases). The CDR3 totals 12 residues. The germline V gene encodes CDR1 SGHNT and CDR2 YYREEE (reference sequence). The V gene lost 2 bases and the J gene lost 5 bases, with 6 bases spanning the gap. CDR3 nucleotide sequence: TGTGCCAGCAGCTTAGAGGGAGATACGCAGTATTTT. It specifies CASSLEGDTQYF.

The CDR3 region is CASSADRVPTDTQYF. The CDR3 nucleotides read TGTGCCAGCAGTGCTGACAGGGTTCCCACAGATACGCAGTATTTT. The chain is built from TRBV6-4 and TRBJ2-3; TRBD1 matches at 7 bases. V trimming: 4 bases; J trimming: 2 bases; junction bases outside the gene matches: 6. There are 15 residues in the CDR3. Germline V gene sequence: CDR1 MRHNA, CDR2 SNTAGT.

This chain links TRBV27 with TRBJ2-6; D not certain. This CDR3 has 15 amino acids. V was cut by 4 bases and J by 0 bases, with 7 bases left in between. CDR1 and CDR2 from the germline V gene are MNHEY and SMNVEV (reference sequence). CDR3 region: CASSSPGSGANVLTF. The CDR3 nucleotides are TGTGCCAGCAGTTCTCCCGGCTCTGGGGCCAACGTCCTGACTTTC.

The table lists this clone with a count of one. The CDR3 protein is CSVDSNTDTQYF. CDR3 coding DNA: TGCAGCGTTGACAGCAACACAGATACGCAGTATTTT. V usage is TRBV29-1 and J usage is TRBJ2-3, with D hard to call. Germline CDR1 is SQVTM and CDR2 is ANQGSEA. Trimming shortened V by 3 bases and J by 2 bases, and 6 bases separated the two germline ends. CDR3 size: 12 residues.

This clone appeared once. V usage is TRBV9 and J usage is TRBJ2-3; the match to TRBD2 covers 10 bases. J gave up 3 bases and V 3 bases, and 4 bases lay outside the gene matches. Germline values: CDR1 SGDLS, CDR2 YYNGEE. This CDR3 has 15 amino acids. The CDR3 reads CASSEIAGGTDTQYF. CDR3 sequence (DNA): TGTGCCAGCAGCGAAATAGCGGGGGGTACAGATACGCAGTATTTT. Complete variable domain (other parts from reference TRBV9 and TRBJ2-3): DSGVTQTPKHLITATGQRVTLRCSPRSGDLSVYWYQQSLDQGLQFLIQYYNGEERAKGNILERFSAQQFPDLHSELNLSSLELGDSALYFCASSEIAGGTDTQYFGPGTRLTVL.

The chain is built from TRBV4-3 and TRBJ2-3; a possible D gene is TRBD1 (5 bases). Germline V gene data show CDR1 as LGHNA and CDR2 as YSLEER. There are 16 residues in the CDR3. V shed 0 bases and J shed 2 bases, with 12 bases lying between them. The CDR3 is CASSQDARAYTDTQYF. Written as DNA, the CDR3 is TGCGCCAGCAGCCAAGATGCCAGGGCGTACACAGATACGCAGTATTTT.

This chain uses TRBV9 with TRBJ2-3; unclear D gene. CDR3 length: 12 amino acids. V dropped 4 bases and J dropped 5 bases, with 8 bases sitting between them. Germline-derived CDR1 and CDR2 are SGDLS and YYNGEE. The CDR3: CASSRALDTQYF. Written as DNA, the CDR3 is TGTGCCAGCAGCCGGGCCCTAGATACGCAGTATTTT.

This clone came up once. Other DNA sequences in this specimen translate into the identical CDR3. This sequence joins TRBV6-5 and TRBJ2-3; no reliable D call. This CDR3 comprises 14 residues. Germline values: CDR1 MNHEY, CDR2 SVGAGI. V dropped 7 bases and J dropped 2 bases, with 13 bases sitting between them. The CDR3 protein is CASTDGSDTDTQYF. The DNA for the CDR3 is TGTGCCAGCACCGACGGATCTGACACAGATACGCAGTATTTT.

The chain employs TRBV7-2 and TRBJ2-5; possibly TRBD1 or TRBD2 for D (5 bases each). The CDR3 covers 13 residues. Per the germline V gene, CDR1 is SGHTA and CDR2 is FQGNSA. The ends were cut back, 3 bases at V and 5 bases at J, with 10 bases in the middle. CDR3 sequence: CASSFGTYETQYF. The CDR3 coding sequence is TGTGCCAGCAGCTTCGGGACGTATGAGACCCAGTACTTC.

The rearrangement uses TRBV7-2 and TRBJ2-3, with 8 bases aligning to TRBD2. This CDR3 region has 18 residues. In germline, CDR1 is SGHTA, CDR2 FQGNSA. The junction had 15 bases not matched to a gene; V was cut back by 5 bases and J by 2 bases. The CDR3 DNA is TGTGCCAGCAGCCGCCGACCGTGGGGCGGGGGGTCCACAGATACGCAGTATTTT. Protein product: CASSRRPWGGGSTDTQYF.

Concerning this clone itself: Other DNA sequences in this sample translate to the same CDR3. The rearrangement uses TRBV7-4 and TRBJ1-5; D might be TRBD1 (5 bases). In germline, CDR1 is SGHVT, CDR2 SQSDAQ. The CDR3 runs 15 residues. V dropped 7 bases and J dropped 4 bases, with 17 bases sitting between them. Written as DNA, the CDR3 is TGTGCCAGCACCACACTGCGGGGCCTTAATCAGCCCCAGCATTTT. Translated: CASTTLRGLNQPQHF.

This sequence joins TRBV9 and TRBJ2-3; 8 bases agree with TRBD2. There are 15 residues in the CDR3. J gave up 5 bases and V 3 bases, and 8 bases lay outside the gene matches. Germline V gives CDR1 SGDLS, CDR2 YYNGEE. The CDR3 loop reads CASSETGTRQDTQYF. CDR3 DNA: TGTGCCAGCAGCGAAACCGGGACTAGGCAAGATACGCAGTATTTT.

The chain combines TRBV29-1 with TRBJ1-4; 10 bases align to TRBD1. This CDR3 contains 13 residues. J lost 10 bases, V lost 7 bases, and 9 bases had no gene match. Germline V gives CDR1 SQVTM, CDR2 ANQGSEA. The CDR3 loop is CSAGGQGEGKLFF. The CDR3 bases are TGCAGCGCTGGAGGACAGGGGGAAGGAAAACTGTTTTTT.

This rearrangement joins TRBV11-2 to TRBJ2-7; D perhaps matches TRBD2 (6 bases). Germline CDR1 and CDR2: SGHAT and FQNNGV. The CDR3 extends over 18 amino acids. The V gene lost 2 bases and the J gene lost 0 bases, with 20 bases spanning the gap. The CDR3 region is CASSLNLRGGALSYEQYF. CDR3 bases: TGTGCCAGCAGCTTAAATCTGCGGGGCGGGGCCCTCTCCTACGAGCAGTACTTC.

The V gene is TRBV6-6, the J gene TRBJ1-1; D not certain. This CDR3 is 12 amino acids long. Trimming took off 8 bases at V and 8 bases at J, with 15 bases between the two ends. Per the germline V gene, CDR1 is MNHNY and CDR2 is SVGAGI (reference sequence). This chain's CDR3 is CASSKVGPEAFF. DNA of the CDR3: TGTGCCAGCTCCAAGGTGGGCCCCGAAGCTTTCTTT.

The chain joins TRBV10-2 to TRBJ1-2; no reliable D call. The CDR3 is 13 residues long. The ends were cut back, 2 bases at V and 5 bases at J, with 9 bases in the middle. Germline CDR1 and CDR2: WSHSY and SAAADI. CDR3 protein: CASSERTDYGYTF. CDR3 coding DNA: TGCGCCAGCAGTGAGAGGACTGATTATGGCTACACCTTC.

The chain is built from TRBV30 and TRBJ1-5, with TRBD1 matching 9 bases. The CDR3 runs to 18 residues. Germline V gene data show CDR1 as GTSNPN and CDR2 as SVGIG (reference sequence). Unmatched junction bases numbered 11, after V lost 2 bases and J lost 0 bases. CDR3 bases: TGTGCCTGGAGTACCTCCGGGACAGGGAGGGGTAGCAATCAGCCCCAGCATTTT. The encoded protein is CAWSTSGTGRGSNQPQHF.

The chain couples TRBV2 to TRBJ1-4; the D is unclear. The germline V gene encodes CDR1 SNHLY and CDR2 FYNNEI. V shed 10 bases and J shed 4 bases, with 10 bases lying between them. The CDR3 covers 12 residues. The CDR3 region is CANQDLNEKLFF. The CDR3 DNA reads TGTGCCAACCAAGACCTTAATGAAAAACTGTTTTTT.

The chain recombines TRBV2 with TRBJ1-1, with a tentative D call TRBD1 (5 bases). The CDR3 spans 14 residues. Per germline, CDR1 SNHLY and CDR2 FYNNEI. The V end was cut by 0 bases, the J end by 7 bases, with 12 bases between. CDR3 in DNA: TGTGCCAGCAGTGAAGCGAAAGGGGCTGTTGAAGCTTTCTTT. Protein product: CASSEAKGAVEAFF.

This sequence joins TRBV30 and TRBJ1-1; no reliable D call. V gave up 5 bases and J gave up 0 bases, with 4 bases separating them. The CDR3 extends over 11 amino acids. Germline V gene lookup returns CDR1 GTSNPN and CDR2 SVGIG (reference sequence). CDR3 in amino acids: CAWLLNTEAFF. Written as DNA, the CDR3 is TGTGCCTGGCTGTTGAACACTGAAGCTTTCTTT.

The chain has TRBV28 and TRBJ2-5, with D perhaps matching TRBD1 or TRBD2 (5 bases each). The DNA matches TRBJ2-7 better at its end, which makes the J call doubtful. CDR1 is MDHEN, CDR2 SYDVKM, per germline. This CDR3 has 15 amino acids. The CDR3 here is CASSLISGRVYEQYF. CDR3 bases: TGTGCCAGCAGTTTGATATCGGGGCGGGTCTACGAGCAGTACTTC.

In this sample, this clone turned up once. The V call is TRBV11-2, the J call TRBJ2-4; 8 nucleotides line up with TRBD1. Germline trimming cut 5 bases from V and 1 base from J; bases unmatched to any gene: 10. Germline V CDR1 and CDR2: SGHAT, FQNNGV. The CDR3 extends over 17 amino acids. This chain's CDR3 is CASSPAGGTGAKNIQYF. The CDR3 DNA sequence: TGTGCCAGCAGCCCCGCAGGGGGCACGGGGGCCAAAAACATTCAGTACTTC.

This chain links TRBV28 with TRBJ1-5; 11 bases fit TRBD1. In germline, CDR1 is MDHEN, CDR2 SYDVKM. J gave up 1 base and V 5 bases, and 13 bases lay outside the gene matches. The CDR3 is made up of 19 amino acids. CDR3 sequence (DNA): TGTGCCAGCAGTCCCTTGGACAGGGGGCAGAAGAGGAGCAATCAGCCCCAGCATTTT. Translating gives CASSPLDRGQKRSNQPQHF.